A selection of T cell receptor beta chains follows, all from one sample in a study of blood T cell repertoires in COVID-19. Sequencing used immunoSEQ multiplex PCR; TCRdb keeps in-frame clones, though not all of them. The table includes over 200,000 clones, about 94% detected once. The sequencing sample was made of peripheral blood. These receptors all stem from a man aged 55 to 70 with COVID-19, enrolled during active disease. Both conserved end residues are part of each CDR3. A D gene is named only where the DNA matches it firmly. Expanded clones get a size class; other rows say once, few or many, or leave the size out.

size: .
J: TRBJ1-5
D: TRBD1
V: TRBV6-2/TRBV6-3
DNA: TGTGCCAGCAGTTCCGGGACAGGGGGATATCAGCCCCAGCATTTT
CDR3: CASSSGTGGYQPQHF

size: once
J: TRBJ1-1
D: TRBD1
V: TRBV6-5
DNA: TGTGCCAGCAGTCGGACAGGCCGCGGGACTGAAGCTTTCTTT
CDR3: CASSRTGRGTEAFF

size: .
J: TRBJ1-3
D: TRBD1
V: TRBV6-5
DNA: TGTGCCAGCGGACAGGGAGCAACAGGAAACACCATATATTTT
CDR3: CASGQGATGNTIYF

size: .
J: TRBJ1-5
D: .
V: TRBV18
DNA: TGTGCCAGCTCACTATCGGGAATTAATAGCAATCAGCCCCAGCATTTT
CDR3: CASSLSGINSNQPQHF

size: .
J: TRBJ2-7
D: TRBD1
V: TRBV30
DNA: TGTGCCTGGAGCGGTATTGAGGGGGCGAAAGGGCAGTACTTC
CDR3: CAWSGIEGAKGQYF

size: .
J: TRBJ1-3
D: .
V: TRBV11-2
DNA: TGTGCCAGCAGCTTAAAGAGTCAGGGGTGGGACACCATATATTTT
CDR3: CASSLKSQGWDTIYF

size: once
J: TRBJ2-1
D: .
V: TRBV5-1
DNA: TGCGCCAGCAGCTTGGAAGTTGGAGCGGCCACCTACAATGAGCAGTTCTTC
CDR3: CASSLEVGAATYNEQFF

size: .
J: TRBJ1-2
D: TRBD1
V: TRBV28
DNA: TGTGCCAGCGGCCCCTTCATCAGGGGGCAGGGCTATGGCTACACCTTC
CDR3: CASGPFIRGQGYGYTF

size: .
J: TRBJ2-2
D: .
V: TRBV10-2
DNA: TGCGCCAGCAAAAACTCCGGCGGAAGCTTGAACACCGGGGAGCTGTTTTTT
CDR3: CASKNSGGSLNTGELFF

size: .
J: TRBJ2-2
D: .
V: TRBV3-1/TRBV3-2
DNA: TGTGCCAGCCGGAACACCGGGGAGCTGTTTTTT
CDR3: CASRNTGELFF

size: .
J: TRBJ1-4
D: .
V: TRBV7-8
DNA: TGTGCCAGCAGCCTTGACAGGCCAACTAATGAAAAACTGTTTTTT
CDR3: CASSLDRPTNEKLFF

size: .
J: TRBJ2-1
D: .
V: TRBV12-1
DNA: TGTGCCAGCAGCTTTGCGAACAACTCGGGACAACTCTCCTACAATGAGCAGTTCTTC
CDR3: CASSFANNSGQLSYNEQFF

size: .
J: TRBJ2-5
D: TRBD2
V: TRBV10-1
DNA: TGCGCCAGCAGTGACCGGATAGCGGGACCAAAAGAGACCCAGTACTTC
CDR3: CASSDRIAGPKETQYF

size: .
J: TRBJ2-2
D: TRBD2
V: TRBV4-1
DNA: TGCGCCAGCAGCCTAGCGGGAAACACCGGGGAGCTGTTTTTT
CDR3: CASSLAGNTGELFF

size: .
J: TRBJ2-1
D: TRBD1
V: TRBV7-2
DNA: TGTGCCAGCAGCTTAGCAGTAGGGGGGACAGGAGGGAATGAGCAGTTCTTC
CDR3: CASSLAVGGTGGNEQFF

size: once
J: TRBJ1-1
D: .
V: TRBV29-1
DNA: TGCAGCACTGCGGGGGCCTTGAAGACTGAAGCTTTCTTT
CDR3: CSTAGALKTEAFF

size: .
J: TRBJ2-5
D: TRBD2
V: TRBV5-5
DNA: TGTGCCAGCAGCATAGGACTAGCGGGCCAAGAGACCCAGTACTTC
CDR3: CASSIGLAGQETQYF

size: .
J: TRBJ1-4
D: .
V: TRBV18
DNA: TGTGCCAGCTCCCTAGACAGATCAGGACTGTTTTTT
CDR3: CASSLDRSGLFF

size: .
J: TRBJ2-3
D: TRBD2
V: TRBV10-3
DNA: TGTGCCATCAGTGGGAGCGGGGGATCAGATACGCAGTATTTT
CDR3: CAISGSGGSDTQYF

size: .
J: TRBJ1-5
D: .
V: TRBV30
DNA: TGTGCCTGGAGTGCAGTCAATCAGCCCCAGCATTTT
CDR3: CAWSAVNQPQHF

size: .
J: TRBJ1-5
D: .
V: TRBV23-1
DNA: TGCGCCAGCCAGCGGGTAGGGAGGAGCAATCAGCCCCAGCATTTT
CDR3: CASQRVGRSNQPQHF

size: .
J: TRBJ2-3
D: .
V: TRBV6-5
DNA: TGTGCCAGCAGTCCTCCCAGCGCGGATACGCAGTATTTT
CDR3: CASSPPSADTQYF

size: .
J: TRBJ2-4
D: .
V: TRBV5-6
DNA: TGTGCCAGCAGCCCGACAGGTTTCGCCAAAAACATTCAGTACTTC
CDR3: CASSPTGFAKNIQYF

size: .
J: TRBJ2-1
D: TRBD2
V: TRBV27
DNA: TGTGCCAGCAGTTTTTTACTAGCGGGAGCGGGCTCCTACAATGAGCAGTTCTTC
CDR3: CASSFLLAGAGSYNEQFF

size: .
J: TRBJ2-7
D: .
V: TRBV27
DNA: TGTGCCAGCAGTTTAACGGGGGAGTCTCGCTACGAGCAGTACTTC
CDR3: CASSLTGESRYEQYF

size: .
J: TRBJ1-1
D: TRBD1
V: TRBV7-9
DNA: TGTGCCAGCAGCCCCCTGACAGGGGACACTGAAGCTTTCTTT
CDR3: CASSPLTGDTEAFF

size: .
J: TRBJ1-1
D: .
V: TRBV2
DNA: TGTGCCAGCATGCAGGGGAACACTGAAGCTTTCTTT
CDR3: CASMQGNTEAFF

size: .
J: TRBJ2-1
D: .
V: TRBV9
DNA: TGTGCCAGCAGCGTAGCCGGGGGATCCTACAATGAGCAGTTCTTC
CDR3: CASSVAGGSYNEQFF

size: .
J: TRBJ1-1
D: TRBD1
V: TRBV4-3
DNA: TGCGCCAGCAGCCATGAGGGGGCGAACACTGAAGCTTTCTTT
CDR3: CASSHEGANTEAFF

size: few
J: TRBJ1-1
D: .
V: TRBV27
DNA: TGTGCCAGCAGTTTTGGCGAGGGATACACTGAAGCTTTCTTT
CDR3: CASSFGEGYTEAFF

size: .
J: TRBJ2-7
D: .
V: TRBV18
DNA: TGTGCCAGCTCACCACCAAATTCTGAGACAGAGCGAATCTACGAGCAGTACTTC
CDR3: CASSPPNSETERIYEQYF

size: .
J: TRBJ1-6
D: .
V: TRBV18
DNA: TGTGCCAGCTCACTCGGGGGGCGGAATTCACCCCTCCACTTT
CDR3: CASSLGGRNSPLHF

size: .
J: TRBJ2-4
D: TRBD2
V: TRBV5-1
DNA: TGCGCCAGCAGCTTGGAACTAGCGACCAAAAACATTCAGTACTTC
CDR3: CASSLELATKNIQYF

size: .
J: TRBJ1-1
D: .
V: TRBV7-9
DNA: TGTGCCAGCAGCCCCCTACCCCAGGCTGAAGCTTTCTTT
CDR3: CASSPLPQAEAFF

size: .
J: TRBJ2-7
D: TRBD2
V: TRBV4-3
DNA: TGCGCCAGCAGCCCCTCCGGGACTAGCGGGTACGAGCAGTACTTC
CDR3: CASSPSGTSGYEQYF

size: .
J: TRBJ2-1
D: TRBD2
V: TRBV6-5
DNA: TGTGCCAGCAGTTACTCGCTAGCGGGCTATTACAATGAGCAGTTCTTC
CDR3: CASSYSLAGYYNEQFF

size: .
J: TRBJ2-1
D: TRBD2
V: TRBV19
DNA: TGTGCCAGTAGTGGCCAGGGACTAGCGGGAGGGCCCAATGAGCAGTTCTTC
CDR3: CASSGQGLAGGPNEQFF

size: .
J: TRBJ2-4
D: TRBD2
V: TRBV28
DNA: TGTGCCAGCAGTTTAAGGGGAGCGGGGCTAGCCAAAAACATTCAGTACTTC
CDR3: CASSLRGAGLAKNIQYF

size: .
J: TRBJ2-3
D: .
V: TRBV9
DNA: TGTGCCAGCAGCCCGCGGGCATTGGCAGATACGCAGTATTTT
CDR3: CASSPRALADTQYF

size: .
J: TRBJ2-1
D: TRBD2
V: TRBV27
DNA: TGTGCCAGCAGTTTAGATCTAGCGGGAGCCATCCCGCAGTTCTTC
CDR3: CASSLDLAGAIPQFF

size: .
J: TRBJ2-5
D: TRBD2
V: TRBV5-1
DNA: TGCGCCAGCAGCCCCGGACTAGCGGTTACCCAAGAGACCCAGTACTTC
CDR3: CASSPGLAVTQETQYF